This TCR beta chain comes out of a study of cytomegalovirus exposure and HLA in healthy donors. Study results and caveats: Common viral pathogens were later found to be apparently linked to several of the most significant clusters. A cluster of highly shared sequence variants was likely a sequencing artifact. The classifier reportedly diagnosed cytomegalovirus status with high specificity and sensitivity.

Germline V gives CDR1 ENHRY, CDR2 SYGVKD. Trimming took off 8 bases at V and 7 bases at J, with 26 bases between the two ends. The CDR3 is made up of 16 amino acids. The primer mix had 60 Vbeta and 13 Jbeta primers. Method: immunoSEQ multiplex PCR; TCRdb's copy keeps in-frame clones and lacks some. Of about 250,000 clones in the sample, 65% to 85% were seen once. About this clone: Its antigen is not identified.

This TCR was sampled from a female donor in good health and CMV-seronegative. V gene TRBV10-3 combines with J gene TRBJ1-2, with a possible D match to TRBD1 (6 bases). Sequenced: PBMCs. The CDR3 is CAIPVSKSQGSSGYTF. The CDR3 DNA reads TGTGCCATCCCGGTTTCGAAGTCCCAGGGGTCCTCTGGCTACACCTTC.